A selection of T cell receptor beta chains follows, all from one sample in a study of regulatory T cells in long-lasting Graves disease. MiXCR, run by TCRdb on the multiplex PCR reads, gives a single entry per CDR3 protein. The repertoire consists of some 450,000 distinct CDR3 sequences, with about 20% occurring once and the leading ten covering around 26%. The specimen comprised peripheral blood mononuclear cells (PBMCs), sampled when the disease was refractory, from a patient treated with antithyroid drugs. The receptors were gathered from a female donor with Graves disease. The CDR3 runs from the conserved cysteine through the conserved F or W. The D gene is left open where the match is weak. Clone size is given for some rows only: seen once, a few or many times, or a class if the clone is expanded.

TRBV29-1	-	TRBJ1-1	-	CSVDGEVTEAFF	TGCAGCGTTGACGGGGAGGTCACTGAAGCTTTCTTT
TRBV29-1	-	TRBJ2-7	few	CSVVWVGGHSYEQYF	TGCAGCGTTGTTTGGGTGGGGGGGCACTCCTACGAGCAGTACTTC
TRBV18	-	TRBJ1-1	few	CASSPPGARVGAEAFF	TGTGCCAGCTCACCCCCCGGGGCCAGGGTGGGAGCTGAAGCTTTCTTT
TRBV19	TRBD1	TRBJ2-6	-	CASSVTGTVSSGANVLTF	TGTGCCAGTAGTGTTACCGGGACAGTAAGCTCTGGGGCCAACGTCCTGACTTTC
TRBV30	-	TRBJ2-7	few	CAWSVGTGSYEQYF	TGTGCCTGGAGTGTTGGAACGGGATCCTACGAGCAGTACTTC
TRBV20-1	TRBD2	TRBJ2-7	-	CSARTAGGGYEQYF	TGCAGTGCTCGAACGGCGGGAGGTGGGTACGAGCAGTACTTC
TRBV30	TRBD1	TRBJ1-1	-	CAWRRQGGLGTEAFF	TGTGCCTGGAGAAGACAGGGGGGCCTAGGCACTGAAGCTTTCTTT
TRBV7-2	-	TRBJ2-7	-	CAGSTHSDSAYEQYF	TGTGCCGGCAGCACTCACTCGGACAGCGCCTACGAGCAGTACTTC
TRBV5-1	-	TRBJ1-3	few	CASSAGVGNTIYF	TGCGCCAGCAGCGCAGGGGTTGGAAACACCATATATTTT
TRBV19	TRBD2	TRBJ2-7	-	CASSSRTSGHYEQYF	TGTGCCAGTAGTTCCCGGACTAGCGGCCACTACGAGCAGTACTTC
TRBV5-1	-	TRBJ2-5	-	CASSESHQETQYF	TGCGCCAGCAGCGAGAGCCATCAAGAGACCCAGTACTTC
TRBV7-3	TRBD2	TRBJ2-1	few	CASSLVRTSGLNEQFF	TGTGCCAGCAGCTTAGTGAGGACTAGCGGTCTCAATGAGCAGTTCTTC
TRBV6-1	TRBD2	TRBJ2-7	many	CASTLTSGSSYEQYF	TGTGCCAGCACCCTTACTAGCGGGAGTTCCTACGAGCAGTACTTC
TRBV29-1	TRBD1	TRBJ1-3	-	CSVYRGNTIYF	TGCAGCGTGTACAGGGGGAACACCATATATTTT
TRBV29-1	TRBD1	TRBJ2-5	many	CSVGDRDLKQETQYF	TGCAGCGTTGGGGACAGGGACCTCAAACAAGAGACCCAGTACTTC
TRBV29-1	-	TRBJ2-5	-	CSVVPDAVETQYF	TGCAGCGTTGTTCCAGATGCAGTGGAGACCCAGTACTTC
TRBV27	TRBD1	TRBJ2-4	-	CASSVDRGYDIQYF	TGTGCCAGCAGTGTAGACAGGGGTTACGACATTCAGTACTTC
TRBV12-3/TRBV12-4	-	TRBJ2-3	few	CASSLSAGRDTQYF	TGTGCCAGCAGTTTATCGGCAGGACGAGATACGCAGTATTTT
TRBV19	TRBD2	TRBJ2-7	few	CASSIGGGTNSYEQYF	TGTGCCAGTAGTATAGGAGGAGGGACTAACTCCTACGAGCAGTACTTC
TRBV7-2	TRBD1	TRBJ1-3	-	CASSKAGTGVGNTIYF	TGTGCCAGCAGCAAAGCCGGGACAGGGGTTGGAAACACCATATATTTT
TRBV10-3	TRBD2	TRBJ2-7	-	CAISHSLAGDSYEQYF	TGTGCCATCTCCCACTCTCTAGCGGGGGACTCCTACGAGCAGTACTTC
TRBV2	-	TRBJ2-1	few	CASTSTSRSYNEQFF	TGTGCCAGCACCTCGACTAGTCGGTCCTACAATGAGCAGTTCTTC
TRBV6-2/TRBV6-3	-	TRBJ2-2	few	CASSYWGLGSDTGELFF	TGTGCCAGCAGTTACTGGGGGTTGGGGTCGGACACCGGGGAGCTGTTTTTT
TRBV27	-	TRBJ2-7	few	CASSLSSYVHEQYF	TGTGCCAGCAGTTTATCGTCCTACGTCCACGAGCAGTACTTC
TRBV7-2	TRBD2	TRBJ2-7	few	CASSPQAGGYEQYF	TGTGCCAGCAGCCCTCAAGCGGGGGGCTACGAGCAGTACTTC
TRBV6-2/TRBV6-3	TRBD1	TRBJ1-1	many	CASSPGGSNTEAFF	TGTGCCAGCAGTCCAGGGGGCTCGAACACTGAAGCTTTCTTT
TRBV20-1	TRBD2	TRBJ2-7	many	CSASATSGRAVRLYEQYF	TGCAGTGCTAGCGCGACTAGCGGGAGGGCCGTTCGACTCTACGAGCAGTACTTC
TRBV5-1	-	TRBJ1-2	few	CASSAEGIGGYTF	TGCGCCAGCTCGGCGGAGGGGATTGGCGGCTACACCTTC
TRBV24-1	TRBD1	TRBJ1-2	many	CATSDGGQSYHYTF	TGTGCCACCAGTGACGGGGGACAGTCCTACCACTACACCTTC
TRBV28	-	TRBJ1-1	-	CASRTSGSERGGAFF	TGTGCCAGCAGGACCTCAGGGTCAGAGAGGGGGGGGGCTTTCTTT
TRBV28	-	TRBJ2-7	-	CASSLFGGIVSGQYF	TGTGCCAGCAGTTTATTCGGGGGCATAGTATCCGGGCAGTACTTC
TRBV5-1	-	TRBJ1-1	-	CASSLVGSTEAFF	TGCGCCAGCAGCTTGGTAGGGAGCACTGAAGCTTTCTTT
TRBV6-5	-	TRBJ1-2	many	CASSYSLRINGYTF	TGTGCCAGCAGTTACTCTCTGAGGATTAATGGCTACACCTTC
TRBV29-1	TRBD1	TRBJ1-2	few	CSVRLHRGRGYGYTF	TGCAGCGTCCGCCTTCACAGGGGGCGCGGGTATGGCTACACCTTC
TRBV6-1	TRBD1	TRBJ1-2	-	CASSDRDRGDYGYTF	TGTGCCAGCAGTGACCGGGACAGGGGTGACTATGGCTACACCTTC
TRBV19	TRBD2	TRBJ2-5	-	CASSIASGPQETQYF	TGTGCCAGTAGTATCGCTAGCGGGCCCCAAGAGACCCAGTACTTC
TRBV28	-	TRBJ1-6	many	CASSFRGSSPLHF	TGTGCCAGCAGTTTCCGGGGAAGCTCACCCCTCCACTTT
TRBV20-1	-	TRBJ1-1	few	CSARVRGWDTEAFF	TGCAGTGCTAGAGTGAGGGGGTGGGACACTGAAGCTTTCTTT
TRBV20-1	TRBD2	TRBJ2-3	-	CSARSSGRSTDTQYF	TGCAGTGCTAGGAGTAGCGGGAGAAGCACAGATACGCAGTATTTT
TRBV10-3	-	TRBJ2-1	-	CAISHDLGEQFF	TGTGCCATCAGTCACGATCTAGGTGAGCAGTTCTTC
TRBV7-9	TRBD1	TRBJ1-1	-	CASSWGQRAEAFF	TGTGCCAGCAGCTGGGGACAGAGAGCTGAAGCTTTCTTT
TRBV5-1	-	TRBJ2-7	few	CASSLDMDYEQYF	TGCGCCAGCAGCTTGGATATGGACTACGAGCAGTACTTC
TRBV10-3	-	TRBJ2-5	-	CAIRDGARMTQYF	TGTGCCATCAGGGACGGCGCTCGCATGACCCAGTACTTC
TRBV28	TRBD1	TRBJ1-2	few	CASSFVGAGGDGYTF	TGTGCCAGCAGTTTTGTGGGGGCAGGGGGGGATGGCTACACCTTC
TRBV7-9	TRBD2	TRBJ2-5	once	CASSPREGPYQETQYF	TGTGCCAGCAGTCCGAGGGAGGGGCCCTATCAAGAGACCCAGTACTTC
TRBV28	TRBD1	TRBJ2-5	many	CASSEGTGGIKTQYF	TGTGCCAGCAGTGAAGGGACAGGGGGCATCAAGACCCAGTACTTC
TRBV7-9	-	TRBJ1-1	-	CASSLEGVGTEAFF	TGTGCCAGCAGCTTAGAGGGGGTGGGCACTGAAGCTTTCTTT
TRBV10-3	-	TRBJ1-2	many	CAISEGTVGYTF	TGTGCCATCAGTGAAGGGACGGTTGGCTACACCTTC
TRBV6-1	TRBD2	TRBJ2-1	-	CASSTISGSSYNEQFF	TGTGCCAGCAGTACCATTAGCGGGAGCTCCTACAATGAGCAGTTCTTC
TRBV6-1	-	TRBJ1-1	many	CASSHQENRSPEAFF	TGTGCCAGCAGTCACCAAGAAAACAGGAGCCCTGAAGCTTTCTTT
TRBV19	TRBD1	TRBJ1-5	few	CATKDRGGQPQHF	TGTGCCACCAAGGACAGGGGGGGTCAGCCCCAGCATTTT